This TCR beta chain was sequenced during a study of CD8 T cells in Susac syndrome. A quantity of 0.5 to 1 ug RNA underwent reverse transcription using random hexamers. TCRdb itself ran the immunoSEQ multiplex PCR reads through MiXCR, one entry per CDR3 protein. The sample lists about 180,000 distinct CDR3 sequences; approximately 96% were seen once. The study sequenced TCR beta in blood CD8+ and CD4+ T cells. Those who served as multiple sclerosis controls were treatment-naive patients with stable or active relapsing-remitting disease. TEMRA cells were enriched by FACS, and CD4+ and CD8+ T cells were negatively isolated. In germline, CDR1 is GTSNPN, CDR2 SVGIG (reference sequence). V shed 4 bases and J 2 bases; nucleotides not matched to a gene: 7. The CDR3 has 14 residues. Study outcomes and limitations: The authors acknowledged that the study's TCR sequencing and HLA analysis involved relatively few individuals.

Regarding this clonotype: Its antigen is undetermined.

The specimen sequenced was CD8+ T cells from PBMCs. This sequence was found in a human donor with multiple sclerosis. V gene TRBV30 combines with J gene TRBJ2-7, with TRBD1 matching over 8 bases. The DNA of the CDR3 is TGTGCCTGGAACCCGACAGGGGATCCCTACGAGCAGTACTTC. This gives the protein CAWNPTGDPYEQYF.